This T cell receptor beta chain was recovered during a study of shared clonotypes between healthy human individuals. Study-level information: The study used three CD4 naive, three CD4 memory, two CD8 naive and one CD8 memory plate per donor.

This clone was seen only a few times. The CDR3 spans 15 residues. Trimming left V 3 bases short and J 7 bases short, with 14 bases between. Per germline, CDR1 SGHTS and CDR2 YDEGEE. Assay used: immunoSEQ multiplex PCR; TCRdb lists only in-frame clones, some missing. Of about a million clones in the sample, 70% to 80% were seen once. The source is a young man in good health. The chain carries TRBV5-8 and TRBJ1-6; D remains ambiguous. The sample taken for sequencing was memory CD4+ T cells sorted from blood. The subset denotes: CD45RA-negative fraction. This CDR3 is CASSYAWSPNSPLHF. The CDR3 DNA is TGTGCCAGCAGCTACGCCTGGTCACCAAATTCACCCCTCCACTTT.